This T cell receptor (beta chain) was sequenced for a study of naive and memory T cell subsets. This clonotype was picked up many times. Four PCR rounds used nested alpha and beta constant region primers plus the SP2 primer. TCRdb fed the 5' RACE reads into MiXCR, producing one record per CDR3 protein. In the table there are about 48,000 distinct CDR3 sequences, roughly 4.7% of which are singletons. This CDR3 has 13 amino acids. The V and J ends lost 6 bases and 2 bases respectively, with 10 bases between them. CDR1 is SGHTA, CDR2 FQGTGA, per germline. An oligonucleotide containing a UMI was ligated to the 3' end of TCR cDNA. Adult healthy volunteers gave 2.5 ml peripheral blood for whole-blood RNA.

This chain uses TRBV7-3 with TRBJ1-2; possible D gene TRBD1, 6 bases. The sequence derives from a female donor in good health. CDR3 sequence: CASSPTGNYGYTF. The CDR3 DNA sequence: TGTGCCAGCAGTCCAACAGGGAACTATGGCTACACCTTC.